The sequence of this T cell receptor beta chain was determined in a study of blood T cell repertoires in COVID-19. The CDR3 covers 16 residues. CDR1 and CDR2 (germline): KGHDR, SFDVKD. J was trimmed by 1 base and V by 5 bases; bases with no gene match: 8. Clones were read by immunoSEQ multiplex PCR, and TCRdb kept only the in-frame ones, dropping some. The sample shows roughly 100,000 clones, almost 85% of them seen only once. The chain uses TRBV24-1 and TRBJ1-1, with 8 bases identical to TRBD1. This receptor was taken from a middle-aged man with active or convalescent COVID-19. Sample: peripheral blood. CDR3 nucleotide sequence: TGTGCCACCAGTGCCCTCACCGGGACAGGGAACACTGAAGCTTTCTTT. Encoded protein: CATSALTGTGNTEAFF.